A selection of T cell receptor beta chains follows, all from one sample in a study of cytomegalovirus exposure and HLA in healthy donors. Here immunoSEQ multiplex PCR was the method, and the copy in TCRdb shows in-frame clones only, minus some. This table has around 170,000 clones, approximately 80% appearing once. The sequenced sample consisted of PBMCs. The origin of the receptors is a man between 18 and 35 years old in good health and CMV-seronegative. CDR3s include the opening cysteine and the closing phenylalanine or tryptophan. D genes are given only for firm matches. Clone size is shown for a subset of rows, as once, few, many or a class of expanded clone.

j_gene: TRBJ2-1
abundance: .
d_gene: .
v_gene: TRBV6-5
CDR3nt: TGTGCCAGCAGTTGGACAGACAGCTCCTACAATGAGCAGTTCTTC
CDR3aa: CASSWTDSSYNEQFF

j_gene: TRBJ2-7
abundance: .
d_gene: TRBD1
v_gene: TRBV6-1
CDR3nt: TGTGCCAGCCTCCATATCGGGACAGCTTTGTCCGAGCAGTACTTC
CDR3aa: CASLHIGTALSEQYF

j_gene: TRBJ1-6
abundance: .
d_gene: TRBD1
v_gene: TRBV5-1
CDR3nt: TGCGCCAGCAGCTTGGACGGACAGGGGCGATCACCCCTCCACTTT
CDR3aa: CASSLDGQGRSPLHF

j_gene: TRBJ1-1
abundance: .
d_gene: TRBD1
v_gene: TRBV6-1
CDR3nt: TGTGCCAGCAGTGAATTTATGAGGGGGCCGAGGGCTTTCTTT
CDR3aa: CASSEFMRGPRAFF

j_gene: TRBJ1-5
abundance: .
d_gene: TRBD1
v_gene: TRBV15
CDR3nt: TGTGCCACCAGCAGAGCATCGACCGGGACAGGGGGCAATCAGCCCCAGCATTTT
CDR3aa: CATSRASTGTGGNQPQHF

j_gene: TRBJ1-2
abundance: .
d_gene: TRBD1
v_gene: TRBV9
CDR3nt: TGTGCCAGCAGCCCGGGAGGGGCAGGGGGGGACTATGGCTACACCTTC
CDR3aa: CASSPGGAGGDYGYTF

j_gene: TRBJ2-7
abundance: .
d_gene: .
v_gene: TRBV7-2
CDR3nt: TGTGCCAGCAGCTCGCCGGGAAATACGGGCTACGAGCAGTACTTC
CDR3aa: CASSSPGNTGYEQYF

j_gene: TRBJ2-3
abundance: .
d_gene: TRBD2
v_gene: TRBV27
CDR3nt: TGTGCCAGCAGTTTAAGGGGACTATTGAGCACAGATACGCAGTATTTT
CDR3aa: CASSLRGLLSTDTQYF

j_gene: TRBJ1-5
abundance: .
d_gene: .
v_gene: TRBV15
CDR3nt: TGTGCCACCAGGGAGGGAGCGGTTAATCAGCCCCAGCATTTT
CDR3aa: CATREGAVNQPQHF

j_gene: TRBJ1-5
abundance: .
d_gene: .
v_gene: TRBV28
CDR3nt: TGTGCCAGCAGTCGAAAGAGACAGGTCTCTGCCCAGCCCCAGCATTTT
CDR3aa: CASSRKRQVSAQPQHF

j_gene: TRBJ2-1
abundance: .
d_gene: .
v_gene: TRBV9
CDR3nt: TGTGCCAGCAGCGTAGAGCCAGGGATCTATGAGCAGTTCTTC
CDR3aa: CASSVEPGIYEQFF

j_gene: TRBJ1-2
abundance: .
d_gene: TRBD1
v_gene: TRBV7-2
CDR3nt: TGTGCCAGCAGCTTAGTACCGGGACAGTCTCGCGGCTACACCTTC
CDR3aa: CASSLVPGQSRGYTF

j_gene: TRBJ1-2
abundance: .
d_gene: TRBD1
v_gene: TRBV5-1
CDR3nt: TGCGCCAGCAGCCGCACAGGGGGCAACTATGGCTACACCTTC
CDR3aa: CASSRTGGNYGYTF

j_gene: TRBJ2-7
abundance: once
d_gene: .
v_gene: TRBV5-1
CDR3nt: TGCGCCAGCAGCTTGGCAGGTGAATACGAGCAGTACTTC
CDR3aa: CASSLAGEYEQYF

j_gene: TRBJ2-7
abundance: few
d_gene: TRBD1
v_gene: TRBV6-1
CDR3nt: TGTGCCAGCAGTGAAGAGGACAGGCGATTCAGGGGGCAGTACTTC
CDR3aa: CASSEEDRRFRGQYF

j_gene: TRBJ2-1
abundance: .
d_gene: .
v_gene: TRBV7-2
CDR3nt: TGTGCCAGCAGCTTAGACAGTACCTCCTACAATGAGCAGTTCTTC
CDR3aa: CASSLDSTSYNEQFF

j_gene: TRBJ1-1
abundance: .
d_gene: TRBD1
v_gene: TRBV5-4
CDR3nt: TGTGCCAGCAGCGACAGGGGGAACACTGAAGCTTTCTTT
CDR3aa: CASSDRGNTEAFF

j_gene: TRBJ2-2
abundance: .
d_gene: TRBD2
v_gene: TRBV7-9
CDR3nt: TGTGCCAGCAGCTTAGTAGCGGGGGCGTACACCGGGGAGCTGTTTTTT
CDR3aa: CASSLVAGAYTGELFF

j_gene: TRBJ1-2
abundance: .
d_gene: .
v_gene: TRBV4-1
CDR3nt: TGCGCCAGCAGCCCCCAGGAACTCCCGACATTCTATGGCTACACCTTC
CDR3aa: CASSPQELPTFYGYTF

j_gene: TRBJ2-2
abundance: .
d_gene: .
v_gene: TRBV7-2
CDR3nt: TGTGCCAGCACCCTGGAAGGGGCCAGCGGGGAGCTGTTTTTT
CDR3aa: CASTLEGASGELFF

j_gene: TRBJ2-3
abundance: .
d_gene: TRBD2
v_gene: TRBV6-1
CDR3nt: TGTGCCAGCACTCGCCCCCCGGGAGGAGGAGATACGCAGTATTTT
CDR3aa: CASTRPPGGGDTQYF

j_gene: TRBJ1-1
abundance: .
d_gene: .
v_gene: TRBV2
CDR3nt: TGTGCCAGCAGTGGACACCTCCGGAACACTGAAGCTTTCTTT
CDR3aa: CASSGHLRNTEAFF

j_gene: TRBJ2-3
abundance: .
d_gene: .
v_gene: TRBV28
CDR3nt: TGTGCCAGCAGTCCTCTCTCACTAGCACGGACAGATACGCAGTATTTT
CDR3aa: CASSPLSLARTDTQYF

j_gene: TRBJ2-7
abundance: .
d_gene: TRBD2
v_gene: TRBV15
CDR3nt: TGTGCCACCAGCAGAGACCGACTAGCGGGAGACGAGCAGTACTTC
CDR3aa: CATSRDRLAGDEQYF

j_gene: TRBJ1-1
abundance: .
d_gene: .
v_gene: TRBV5-4
CDR3nt: TGTGCCAGCAGCTTACCTACAGGCGCGTTTTCTGAAGCTTTCTTT
CDR3aa: CASSLPTGAFSEAFF

j_gene: TRBJ1-5
abundance: .
d_gene: TRBD1
v_gene: TRBV28
CDR3nt: TGTGCCAGCGGGGTGACAGGGGTTCAAAGCAATCAGCCCCAGCATTTT
CDR3aa: CASGVTGVQSNQPQHF

j_gene: TRBJ1-3
abundance: .
d_gene: .
v_gene: TRBV9
CDR3nt: TGTGCCAGCAGCGTAGCTCCCTCGGGAGGAGGAAACACCATATATTTT
CDR3aa: CASSVAPSGGGNTIYF

j_gene: TRBJ2-1
abundance: .
d_gene: TRBD1
v_gene: TRBV27
CDR3nt: TGTGCCAGCAGTTGGGACAGGCCCTACAATGAGCAGTTCTTC
CDR3aa: CASSWDRPYNEQFF

j_gene: TRBJ1-2
abundance: .
d_gene: .
v_gene: TRBV20-1
CDR3nt: TGCAGTGCTACAGGGCACTATGGCTACACCTTC
CDR3aa: CSATGHYGYTF

j_gene: TRBJ1-5
abundance: once
d_gene: .
v_gene: TRBV19
CDR3nt: TGTGCCAGTAGTATCCAGGGTCAGCCCCAGCATTTT
CDR3aa: CASSIQGQPQHF

j_gene: TRBJ1-6
abundance: .
d_gene: TRBD1
v_gene: TRBV6-5
CDR3nt: TGTGCCAGCAATACAGGGGAATCCTATAATTCACCCCTCCACTTT
CDR3aa: CASNTGESYNSPLHF